These 19 T cell receptor beta chains were all obtained from the same sample, sequenced in a study of vaccination and CD4 T cells after COVID-19. Indicated treatment: roughly nine-day PBMC culture with coronavirus spike peptide pools or control peptides (ViraFEST assay). With the Oncomine TCR Beta short-read assay, DNA from cultured CD4+ T cells was sequenced. TCRdb called the PCR reads again in MiXCR, with one record for every CDR3 protein. The sample comprises 20,000 to 25,000 distinct CDR3 sequences, roughly 74% of which are singletons, and 8.6% rests with the top ten. These receptors' antigens are unknown. Sequenced: CD4+ T cells from blood, cultured in vitro. These receptors were taken from a human donor who had recovered from COVID-19.

This sequence joins TRBV12-3 or TRBV12-4 and TRBJ1-5; 9 bases match TRBD1. This CDR3 has 15 amino acids. V dropped 6 bases and J dropped 7; count of bases not matched to a gene: 10. CDR3 sequence: CASRRGQGSGQPQHF. For the CDR3, the DNA is TGTGCCAGCAGGAGGGGACAGGGTTCTGGACAGCCCCAGCATTTT.

V gene TRBV7-3 combines with J gene TRBJ2-5, with 11 bases that match TRBD1. The CDR3 has 17 amino acids. CDR1 and CDR2 from the germline V gene are SGHTA and FQGTGA. The V gene end was trimmed by 2 bases and the J gene end by 1 base; junction bases not matched to a gene: 6. The CDR3 coding sequence is TGTGCCAGCAGCTTAGGGGCCGGGACAGGGGGCCAAGAGACCCAGTACTTC. It is translated as CASSLGAGTGGQETQYF.

This clonotype was recorded only once. The chain couples TRBV20-1 to TRBJ1-5, with a weak D call TRBD1 (5 bases). The CDR3 covers 13 residues. Germline CDR1 reads DFQATT; CDR2 reads SNEGSKA (reference sequence). V was cut by 1 base and J by 7 bases, with 11 bases left in between. The CDR3 nucleotides are TGCAGTGCTAGAGGGGGCGACTGGCAGCCCCAGCATTTT. This gives the protein CSARGGDWQPQHF.

The gene calls are TRBV7-2 and TRBJ2-7; D possibly corresponds to TRBD2 (5 bases). Between the trimmed V and J ends, which lost 5 bases and 2 bases, there was a span of 13 bases. This CDR3 comprises 14 residues. The germline gives CDR1 SGHTA, CDR2 FQGNSA. In DNA, the CDR3 is TGTGCCAGCAGCCGGGGTAGAGGAACCTACGAGCAGTACTTC. Encoded protein: CASSRGRGTYEQYF. Together with reference TRBV7-2 and TRBJ2-7, the CDR3 gives the full variable domain: GAGVSQSPSNKVTEKGKDVELRCDPISGHTALYWYRQSLGQGLEFLIYFQGNSAPDKSGLPSDRFSAERTGGSVSTLTIQRTQQEDSAVYLCASSRGRGTYEQYFGPGTRLTVT.

This clonotype was counted only a few times. The V call is TRBV6-5, the J call TRBJ1-1; 9 bases fit TRBD1. CDR3 length: 16 residues. Germline lookup yields CDR1 MNHEY and CDR2 SVGAGI. The trim removed 2 bases at V and 0 bases at J, leaving 4 bases unmatched. The CDR3 sequence: CASSYGQGSVNTEAFF. In nucleotides, the CDR3 is TGTGCCAGCAGTTACGGACAGGGGTCCGTGAACACTGAAGCTTTCTTT.

This clonotype was recorded a few times. The rearrangement joins TRBV6-1 to TRBJ1-5; possibly TRBD1 for D (6 bases). Deletions cut 5 bases from V and 4 bases from J, with 18 bases between. In germline, CDR1 is MNHNS, CDR2 SASEGT. This CDR3 contains 16 residues. The chain's CDR3 is CASSNTGSRGNQPQHF. For the CDR3, the DNA is TGTGCCAGCAGTAACACAGGGTCACGAGGGAATCAGCCCCAGCATTTT.

The rearrangement joins TRBV24-1 to TRBJ2-5; a possible D gene is TRBD2 (8 bases). Germline lookup yields CDR1 KGHDR and CDR2 SFDVKD. The length of the CDR3 is 16 residues. With 4 bases removed from V and 3 bases from J, the gap between germline ends came to 17 bases. The CDR3: CATSDREGTAKETQYF. As DNA, the CDR3 is TGTGCCACCAGTGACCGGGAGGGGACAGCAAAAGAGACCCAGTACTTC.

This clonotype was detected a few times. The V call is TRBV15, the J call TRBJ1-1, with D possibly TRBD1 on 6 matching bases. Trimming removed 6 bases from V and 4 bases from J, with 15 bases in between. Per germline, CDR1 LNHNV and CDR2 YYDKDF (reference sequence). The CDR3 runs 14 residues. CDR3 sequence: CATRKGGRPTEAFF. CDR3 DNA: TGTGCCACCAGAAAGGGGGGAAGACCCACTGAAGCTTTCTTT.

J is TRBJ1-1 and V is TRBV9; unclear D gene. This CDR3 is 15 amino acids long. V was pared by 0 bases and J by 0 bases, with 9 bases between. CDR1 and CDR2 from the germline V gene are SGDLS and YYNGEE. The CDR3, as DNA: TGTGCCAGCAGCGTAGGGCCAGCCATGAACACTGAAGCTTTCTTT. This gives the protein CASSVGPAMNTEAFF.

The J gene is TRBJ1-3, the V gene TRBV28, with D perhaps TRBD1 (5 bases). The CDR3 contains 15 residues. Per the germline V gene, CDR1 is MDHEN and CDR2 is SYDVKM. Trimming removed 7 bases from V and 4 bases from J, with 17 bases in between. The CDR3 bases are TGTGCCAGCATCTCAGCAGGGATGTACGGAAACACCATATATTTT. This encodes CASISAGMYGNTIYF.

A few counts support this clonotype. This sequence joins TRBV20-1 and TRBJ2-7, with 9 nucleotides matching TRBD2. This CDR3 is built from 15 residues. Germline V gives CDR1 DFQATT, CDR2 SNEGSKA (reference sequence). The J segment lost 7 bases and the V segment lost 4 bases, leaving 14 bases of the junction unmatched. CDR3 in amino acids: CSAKAIAGDRREQYF. CDR3 in DNA: TGCAGTGCTAAAGCTATAGCGGGAGACCGCCGTGAGCAGTACTTC.

In DNA form, the CDR3 reads TGTGCCAGCAGTGGGGACAGGGGGAAATTTGTCATTCAGTACTTC. Translated, it gives CASSGDRGKFVIQYF. This chain connects TRBV2 to TRBJ2-4, with 11 bases identical to TRBD1. CDR1 and CDR2 (germline): SNHLY, FYNNEI. There are 15 residues in the CDR3. The trim removed 4 bases at V and 9 bases at J, leaving 8 bases unmatched.

CDR3: CASSAGAGRSPTDTQYF. In nucleotides, the CDR3 is TGTGCCAGCAGCGCGGGGGCGGGCAGGAGCCCCACAGATACGCAGTATTTT. The chain employs TRBV7-6 and TRBJ2-3; weak D call: TRBD2 (7 bases). V lost 5 bases to trimming and J lost 2 bases, with 20 bases between them. The CDR3 consists of 17 residues. CDR1 is SGHVS and CDR2 is FNYEAQ in the germline V gene.

The chain links TRBV20-1 to TRBJ2-5, with TRBD2 as a possible D gene (6 bases). The V and J ends lost 0 bases and 4 bases respectively, with 12 bases between them. Germline loops: CDR1 DFQATT, CDR2 SNEGSKA (reference sequence). The CDR3 consists of 14 residues. In DNA, the CDR3 is TGCAGTGCTAGAGATGGACTACGGGGAGAGACCCAGTACTTC. This gives the protein CSARDGLRGETQYF.

This clonotype was observed a handful of times. V usage is TRBV9 and J usage is TRBJ2-2; possibly TRBD2 for D (6 bases). This CDR3 spans 16 amino acids. Germline CDR1 SGDLS, CDR2 YYNGEE. V shed 0 bases and J shed 7 bases, with 16 bases lying between them. The CDR3 is CASSVAGVGMGGELFF. The CDR3 DNA reads as TGTGCCAGCAGCGTAGCGGGAGTGGGTATGGGCGGGGAGCTGTTTTTT.

The chain links TRBV6-1 to TRBJ1-3, with D tentatively TRBD1 (6 bases). V shed 8 bases and J shed 0 bases, with 14 bases lying between them. Germline-derived CDR1 and CDR2 are MNHNS and SASEGT. The CDR3 contains 15 residues. Here the CDR3 DNA reads TGTGCCAGCGGAATTGACAGGAGCTCTGGAAACACCATATATTTT. Protein: CASGIDRSSGNTIYF.

The gene calls are TRBV12-3 or TRBV12-4 and TRBJ1-5; a weak D match, TRBD1 (6 bases). Trimming took 3 bases from V and 2 from J, leaving 14 bases between them. CDR3 length: 16 residues. The CDR3 sequence: CASSFGGLGGNQPQHF. CDR3 bases: TGTGCCAGCAGTTTCGGGGGGCTCGGAGGCAATCAGCCCCAGCATTTT.

The CDR3: CASRVTANYGYTF. As DNA, the CDR3 is TGTGCCAGCAGAGTGACTGCAAACTATGGCTACACCTTC. The chain couples TRBV6-2 or TRBV6-3 to TRBJ1-2; D remains unclear. This CDR3 comprises 13 residues. V dropped 6 bases and J dropped 2 bases, with 10 bases sitting between them. Germline V lookup: CDR1 MNHEY, CDR2 SVGEGT.

The gene calls are TRBV7-9 and TRBJ2-3; D might be TRBD1 or TRBD2, each matching 6 bases. CDR3 length equals 17 residues. Trimming took off 5 bases at V and 2 bases at J, with 20 bases between the two ends. CDR1 is SEHNR, CDR2 FQNEAQ, per germline (reference sequence). CDR3 region: CASSPPYRAGNTDTQYF. In DNA, the CDR3 is TGTGCCAGCAGCCCCCCCTACAGGGCGGGAAACACAGATACGCAGTATTTT.